Listed below are T cell receptor beta chains from one sample, sequenced in a study of blood T cells in healthy people across ages. One entry per CDR3 protein, called by TCRdb with MiXCR from the 5' RACE reads. Among 1.2 million to 1.5 million distinct CDR3 sequences, 59% were seen once, and the ten largest hold roughly 7%. Sequencing used blood. The receptors derive from a man in his late teens or twenties in good health. Each CDR3 is given with its conserved first and last residue. A D gene is named only where the DNA matches it firmly. Size is omitted from some rows. Given values are once, few, many or a class for expanded clones.

clone_size d_call j_call v_call cdr3_aa cdr3_nt
once - TRBJ2-3 TRBV5-1 CASSCTDTQYF TGCGCCAGCAGCTGCACAGATACGCAGTATTTT
- TRBD1 TRBJ1-4 TRBV10-2 CASKGAAFNEKLFF TGCGCCAGCAAGGGGGCAGCCTTTAATGAAAAACTGTTTTTT
- TRBD1 TRBJ2-7 TRBV29-1 CSVDTGTGVYEQYF TGCAGCGTCGATACCGGGACAGGGGTGTACGAGCAGTACTTC
few TRBD1 TRBJ2-5 TRBV9 CASSVQQGAKTQYF TGTGCCAGCAGCGTACAGCAGGGGGCAAAGACCCAGTACTTC
- - TRBJ2-3 TRBV28 CASSLLRVTDTQYF TGTGCCAGCAGTTTATTACGGGTCACAGATACGCAGTATTTT
- TRBD1 TRBJ1-5 TRBV19 CASNRDRGPYSNQPQHF TGTGCCAGTAACCGCGACAGGGGGCCCTATAGCAATCAGCCCCAGCATTTT
once - TRBJ2-5 TRBV30 CAWSSPSTASEYF TGTGCCTGGAGCTCACCGTCTACAGCGTCCGAGTACTTC
- TRBD1 TRBJ2-3 TRBV29-1 CSVLGTVGTDTQYF TGCAGCGTCCTCGGGACAGTGGGCACAGATACGCAGTATTTT
- - TRBJ1-2 TRBV4-2 CASSPKQESAYGYTF TGTGCCAGCAGCCCTAAACAGGAGTCGGCCTATGGCTACACCTTC
few - TRBJ2-5 TRBV15 CATSTHIQNQETQYF TGTGCCACCAGCACCCACATACAGAACCAAGAGACCCAGTACTTC
few TRBD2 TRBJ2-3 TRBV15 CATTALTSGTQYF TGTGCCACTACTGCCTTGACTAGCGGGACGCAGTATTTT
- - TRBJ2-5 TRBV7-9 CASSFGRVGETQYF TGTGCCAGCAGCTTTGGCAGGGTAGGAGAGACCCAGTACTTC
few - TRBJ2-1 TRBV4-2 CASSQEYSLSYNEQFF TGTGCCAGCAGCCAAGAATATTCTCTCTCCTACAATGAGCAGTTCTTC
- - TRBJ1-1 TRBV25-1 CASSAFNRMAEAFF TGTGCCAGCAGTGCCTTCAACAGGATGGCTGAAGCTTTCTTT
few - TRBJ1-2 TRBV20-1 CSARELTMAANNYGYTF TGCAGTGCTAGAGAACTTACTATGGCAGCAAACAACTATGGCTACACCTTC
few - TRBJ2-3 TRBV27 CASSLFDGRTDTQYF TGTGCCAGCAGTTTATTTGACGGCCGCACAGATACGCAGTATTTT
- TRBD2 TRBJ2-7 TRBV3-1 CASSSGTSGSRSYEQYF TGTGCCAGCAGCTCCGGGACTAGCGGGAGCCGGTCCTACGAGCAGTACTTC
- - TRBJ1-2 TRBV29-1 CSLGQGGGYTF TGCAGCCTCGGGCAGGGTGGTGGCTACACCTTC
once - TRBJ1-5 TRBV20-1 CSARQDRNQPQHF TGCAGTGCTAGACAGGACAGAAATCAGCCCCAGCATTTT
few - TRBJ2-3 TRBV7-2 CASNPAGGRPTDTQYF TGTGCCAGCAACCCAGCTGGGGGCCGCCCCACAGATACGCAGTATTTT
- - TRBJ1-5 TRBV28 CASSFTSSNQPQHF TGTGCCAGCAGTTTTACGAGTAGCAATCAGCCCCAGCATTTT
many - TRBJ2-5 TRBV6-5 CASSYRQGLPGTQYF TGTGCCAGCAGTTACCGCCAGGGCCTCCCAGGGACCCAGTACTTC
- TRBD1 TRBJ2-4 TRBV7-8 CASSPPGGFDVAKNIQYF TGTGCCAGCAGCCCCCCAGGGGGTTTTGATGTAGCCAAAAACATTCAGTACTTC
once TRBD2 TRBJ2-3 TRBV4-2 CASSQGLAGASTDTQYF TGTGCCAGCAGCCAAGGACTAGCGGGGGCTAGCACAGATACGCAGTATTTT
few - TRBJ1-5 TRBV4-1 CASSQDWGRIQPQHF TGCGCCAGCAGCCAAGATTGGGGGCGCATTCAGCCCCAGCATTTT
few TRBD1 TRBJ2-7 TRBV27 CASSFGAGGYEQYF TGTGCCAGCAGTTTTGGTGCAGGGGGCTACGAGCAGTACTTC
- TRBD1 TRBJ1-6 TRBV12-3/TRBV12-4 CASSWPPGTEANSPLHF TGTGCCAGCAGTTGGCCCCCCGGGACAGAGGCTAATTCACCCCTCCACTTT
- TRBD1 TRBJ1-1 TRBV12-3/TRBV12-4 CATRQGDTEAFF TGTGCCACTCGACAGGGGGACACTGAAGCTTTCTTT